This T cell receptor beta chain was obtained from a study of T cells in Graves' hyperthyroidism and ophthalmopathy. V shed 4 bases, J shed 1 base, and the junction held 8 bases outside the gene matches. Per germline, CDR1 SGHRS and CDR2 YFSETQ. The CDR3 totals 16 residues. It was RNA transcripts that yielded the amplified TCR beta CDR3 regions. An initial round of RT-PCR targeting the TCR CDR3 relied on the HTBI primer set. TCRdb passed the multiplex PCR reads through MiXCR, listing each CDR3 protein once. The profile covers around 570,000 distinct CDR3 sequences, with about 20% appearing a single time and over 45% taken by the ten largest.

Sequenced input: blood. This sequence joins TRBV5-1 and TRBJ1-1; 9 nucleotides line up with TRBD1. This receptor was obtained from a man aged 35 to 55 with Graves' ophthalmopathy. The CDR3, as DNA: TGCGCCAGCAGCACCACAGGGGGCGGGAGGAACACTGAAGCTTTCTTT. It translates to CASSTTGGGRNTEAFF.